The 9 T cell receptor beta chains below all came from one sample that was sequenced in a study of shared clonotypes between healthy human individuals. CD8 cells regarded as naive lacked CD45RO, were positively chosen for CCR7, and omitted terminally differentiated effector memory CD45RA+ cells. Assay used: immunoSEQ multiplex PCR; TCRdb lists only in-frame clones, some missing. This table has millions of clones, more than 85% appearing once. Sequenced sample: naive CD8+ T cells from PBMCs. The receptors were gathered from a man between 18 and 29 years old in good health. Some clones in this sample may be carry-over from other donors' samples.

This clone was observed once. The V gene is TRBV5-4, the J gene TRBJ2-7; D is unresolved. Trimming shortened V by 0 bases and J by 1 base, and 8 bases separated the two germline ends. CDR3 size: 14 residues. Germline V gene sequence: CDR1 SGHNT, CDR2 YYREEE (reference sequence). CDR3 sequence: CASSLGQESYEQYF. The DNA of the CDR3 is TGTGCCAGCAGCTTGGGGCAAGAGTCCTACGAGCAGTACTTC.

The chain joins TRBV9 to TRBJ1-2, with D maybe TRBD1 (6 bases). Germline V gene data show CDR1 as SGDLS and CDR2 as YYNGEE. The CDR3 contains 15 residues. With 3 bases removed from V and 8 bases from J, the gap between germline ends came to 20 bases. CDR3 coding DNA: TGTGCCAGCAGCGGGGGACACCGGGACTCCCGAGGCTACACCTTC. Amino acids: CASSGGHRDSRGYTF.

This clone was seen only once. The rearrangement joins TRBV27 to TRBJ2-3, with TRBD2 identical over 10 bases. The CDR3 covers 17 residues. With V trimmed by 8 bases and J by 3 bases, 14 bases remained unmatched. Germline CDR1 MNHEY, CDR2 SMNVEV (reference sequence). CDR3 sequence: CASRTGPGLALTDTQYF. The CDR3 DNA reads as TGTGCCAGCCGGACAGGGCCGGGACTAGCGCTAACAGATACGCAGTATTTT.

The rearrangement links TRBV28 to TRBJ1-5; TRBD1 agrees at 10 bases. After removal of 4 bases from V and 5 bases from J, the junction contained 5 bases not matched to a gene. This CDR3 is 15 amino acids long. Per germline, CDR1 MDHEN and CDR2 SYDVKM. The DNA of the CDR3 is TGTGCCAGCAGTTCCAGGACAGGGGGAGATCAGCCCCAGCATTTT. Amino acid sequence: CASSSRTGGDQPQHF.

Turning to this clone: Other DNA sequences in this specimen translate into the identical CDR3. The chain carries TRBV9 and TRBJ2-7, with D possibly being TRBD1 (6 bases). V was pared by 0 bases and J by 5 bases, with 12 bases between. The CDR3 extends over 14 amino acids. CDR1 and CDR2 (germline): SGDLS, YYNGEE. The CDR3 DNA reads TGTGCCAGCAGCGTAGGGGGCAGGGGCAACGAGCAGTACTTC. This sequence encodes CASSVGGRGNEQYF.

The chain links TRBV7-8 to TRBJ2-7, with 8 bases that match TRBD2. Looked up from germline, CDR1 is SGHVS and CDR2 is FQNEAQ. After removal of 1 base from V and 7 bases from J, the junction contained 9 bases not matched to a gene. The CDR3 loop spans 15 amino acids. The CDR3 sequence: CASSLGEAGAEEQYF. Written as DNA, the CDR3 is TGTGCCAGCAGCTTAGGCGAAGCGGGAGCAGAGGAGCAGTACTTC.

Concerning this clone itself: The junction departs from the called germline gene at one end, perhaps through a read error. In the same sample, other DNA sequences code for this CDR3. The chain uses TRBV27 and TRBJ2-7, with no clear D. In germline, CDR1 is MNHEY, CDR2 SMNVEV (reference sequence). The CDR3 runs 14 residues. CDR3 loop: CASSLTEGTYEQYF. CDR3 bases: TGCGCCAGCAGTTTAACAGAAGGTACCTACGAGCAGTACTTC.

The chain carries TRBV27 and TRBJ2-7, with D hard to call. The V end was cut by 6 bases, the J end by 0 bases, with 15 bases between. The germline V gene has CDR1 MNHEY and CDR2 SMNVEV (reference sequence). The CDR3 spans 15 residues. The CDR3 DNA reads as TGTGCCAGCAGCCACCTAGGAACGGGCTCCTACGAGCAGTACTTC. Its protein product is CASSHLGTGSYEQYF.

About this clone: This same CDR3 is encoded by further DNA sequences in the sample. This chain uses TRBV28 with TRBJ1-1; D remains unclear. The ends were cut back, 5 bases at V and 1 base at J, with 8 bases in the middle. The CDR3 contains 13 residues. Per the germline V gene, CDR1 is MDHEN and CDR2 is SYDVKM. CDR3 coding DNA: TGTGCCAGCAGTCCTCCCCGGAACACTGAAGCTTTCTTT. Translated: CASSPPRNTEAFF.